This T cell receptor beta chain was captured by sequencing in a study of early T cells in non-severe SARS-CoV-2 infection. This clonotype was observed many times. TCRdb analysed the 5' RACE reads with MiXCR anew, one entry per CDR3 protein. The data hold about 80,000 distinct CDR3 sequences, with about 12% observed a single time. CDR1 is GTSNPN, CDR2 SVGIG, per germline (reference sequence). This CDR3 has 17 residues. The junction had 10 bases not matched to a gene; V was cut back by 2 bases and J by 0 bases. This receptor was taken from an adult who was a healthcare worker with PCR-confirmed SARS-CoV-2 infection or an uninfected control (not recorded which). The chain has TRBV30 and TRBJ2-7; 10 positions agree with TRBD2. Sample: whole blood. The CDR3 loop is CAWSRGLASPFSYEQYF. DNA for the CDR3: TGTGCCTGGAGTCGGGGACTAGCGTCCCCGTTCTCCTACGAGCAGTACTTC.